This TCR beta chain was recorded in a study of cytomegalovirus exposure and HLA in healthy donors. V lost 3 bases, J lost 7 bases, and 12 bases lay in between. CDR3 length: 13 residues. Germline V CDR1 and CDR2: WSHSY, SAAADI. The PCR made use of 60 Vbeta and 13 Jbeta primers. Generated by immunoSEQ multiplex PCR, the TCRdb table keeps only in-frame clones and is missing some. This table has roughly 230,000 clones, around 90% appearing once. The chain has TRBV10-2 and TRBJ1-2; the D gene is possibly TRBD1 (6 bases). The clonotype was recovered from a girl under 10 years old in good health and CMV-seronegative. Sequencing was performed on PBMCs. The CDR3 DNA follows: TGCGCCAGCAGTGACCAAGGACAGTCTGGCTACACCTTC. Amino acid sequence: CASSDQGQSGYTF.